Included here is one T cell receptor (beta chain) sequence, with context. No antigen is known for it. This sample was taken from a study of T cell responses to AZD1222 COVID-19 vaccine. Study-level information: Pooled together were second doses at about 4 or about 12 weeks. Broader study findings: Unmutated variant regions are reportedly targeted by nearly half of spike-specific TCRs.

Per germline, CDR1 SGHRS and CDR2 YFSETQ. V trimming: 4 bases; J trimming: 6 bases; junction bases outside the gene matches: 11. The CDR3 runs to 15 residues. Here immunoSEQ multiplex PCR was the method, and the copy in TCRdb shows in-frame clones only, minus some. Of some 100,000 clones in the sample, approximately 91% were seen once. The chain carries TRBV5-1 and TRBJ2-7, with 9 nucleotides matching TRBD1. The clonotype originates from an adult in good health. The sequenced sample was peripheral blood, obtained on day 0 of AZD1222 vaccination. In DNA form, the CDR3 reads TGCGCCAGCAGCAATGAAGGGACAGGGATCAGCGAGCAGTACTTC. This encodes CASSNEGTGISEQYF.